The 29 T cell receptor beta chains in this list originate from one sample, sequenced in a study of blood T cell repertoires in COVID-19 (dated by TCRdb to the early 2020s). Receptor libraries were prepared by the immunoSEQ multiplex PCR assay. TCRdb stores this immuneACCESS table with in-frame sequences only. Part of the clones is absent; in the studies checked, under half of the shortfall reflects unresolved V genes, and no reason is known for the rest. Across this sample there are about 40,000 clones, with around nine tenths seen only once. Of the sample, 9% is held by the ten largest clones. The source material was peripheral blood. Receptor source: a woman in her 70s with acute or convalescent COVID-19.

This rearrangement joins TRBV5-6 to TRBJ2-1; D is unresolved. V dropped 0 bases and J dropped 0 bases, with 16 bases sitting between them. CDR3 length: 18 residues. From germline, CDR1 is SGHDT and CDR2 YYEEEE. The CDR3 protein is CASSLEVDSRSSYNEQFF. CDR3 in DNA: TGTGCCAGCAGCTTGGAGGTAGATAGCCGATCCTCCTACAATGAGCAGTTCTTC.

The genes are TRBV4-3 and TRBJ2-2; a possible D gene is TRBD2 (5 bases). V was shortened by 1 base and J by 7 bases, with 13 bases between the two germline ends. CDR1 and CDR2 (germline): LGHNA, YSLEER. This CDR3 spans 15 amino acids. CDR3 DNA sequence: TGCGCCAGCAGCCAAGGCGGAATCCGGGGCGGGGAGCTGTTTTTT. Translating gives CASSQGGIRGGELFF.

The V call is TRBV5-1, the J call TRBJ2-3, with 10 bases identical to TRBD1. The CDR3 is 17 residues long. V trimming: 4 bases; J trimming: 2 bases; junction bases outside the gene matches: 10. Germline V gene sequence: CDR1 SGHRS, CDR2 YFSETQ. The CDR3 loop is CASSGGTGDSLTDTQYF. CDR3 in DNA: TGCGCCAGCAGCGGCGGGACAGGGGATTCCCTCACAGATACGCAGTATTTT. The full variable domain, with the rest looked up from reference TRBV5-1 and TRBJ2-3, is KAGVTQTPRYLIKTRGQQVTLSCSPISGHRSVSWYQQTPGQGLQFLFEYFSETQRNKGNFPGRFSGRQFSNSRSEMNVSTLELGDSALYLCASSGGTGDSLTDTQYFGPGTRLTVL.

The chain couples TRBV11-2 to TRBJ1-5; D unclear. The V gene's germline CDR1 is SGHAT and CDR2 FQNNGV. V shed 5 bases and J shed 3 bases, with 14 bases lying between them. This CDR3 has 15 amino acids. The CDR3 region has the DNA TGTGCCAGCAGCCTAGGCATCGGGGTCAATCAGCCCCAGCATTTT. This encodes CASSLGIGVNQPQHF.

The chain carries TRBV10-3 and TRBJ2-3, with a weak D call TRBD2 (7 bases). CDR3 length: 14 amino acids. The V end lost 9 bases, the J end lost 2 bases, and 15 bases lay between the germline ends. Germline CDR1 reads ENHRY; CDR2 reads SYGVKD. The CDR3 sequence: CAMGGGGDTDTQYF. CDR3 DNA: TGTGCCATGGGAGGGGGGGGAGACACAGATACGCAGTATTTT.

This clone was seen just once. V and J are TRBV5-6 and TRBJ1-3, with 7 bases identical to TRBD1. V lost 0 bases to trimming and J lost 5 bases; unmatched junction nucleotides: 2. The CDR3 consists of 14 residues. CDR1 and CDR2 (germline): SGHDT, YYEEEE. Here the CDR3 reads CASSLEGARNTIYF. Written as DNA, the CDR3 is TGTGCCAGCAGCTTGGAGGGGGCCAGAAACACCATATATTTT.

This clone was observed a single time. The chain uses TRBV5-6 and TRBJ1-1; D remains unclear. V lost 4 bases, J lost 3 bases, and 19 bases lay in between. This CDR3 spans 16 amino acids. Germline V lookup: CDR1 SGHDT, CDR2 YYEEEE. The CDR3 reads CASSRSFLEVDTEAFF. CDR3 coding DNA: TGTGCCAGCAGCCGTTCTTTTTTGGAGGTTGACACTGAAGCTTTCTTT. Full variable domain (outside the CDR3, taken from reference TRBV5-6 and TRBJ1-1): DAGVTQSPTHLIKTRGQQVTLRCSPKSGHDTVSWYQQALGQGPQFIFQYYEEEERQRGNFPDRFSGHQFPNYSSELNVNALLLGDSALYLCASSRSFLEVDTEAFFGQGTRLTVV.

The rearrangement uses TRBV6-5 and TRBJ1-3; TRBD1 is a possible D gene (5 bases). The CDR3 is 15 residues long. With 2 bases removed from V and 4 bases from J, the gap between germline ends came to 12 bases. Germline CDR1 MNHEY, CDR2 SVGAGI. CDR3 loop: CASSYTQGYGNTIYF. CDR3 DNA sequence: TGTGCCAGCAGTTACACTCAGGGTTACGGAAACACCATATATTTT.

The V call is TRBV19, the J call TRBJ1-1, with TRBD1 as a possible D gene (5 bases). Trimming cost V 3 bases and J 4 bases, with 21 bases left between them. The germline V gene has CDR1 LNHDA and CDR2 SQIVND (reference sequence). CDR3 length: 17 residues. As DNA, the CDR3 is TGTGCCAGTAGTATTCCGCCTCCCCCCAGGAGGGGCACTGAAGCTTTCTTT. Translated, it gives CASSIPPPPRRGTEAFF.

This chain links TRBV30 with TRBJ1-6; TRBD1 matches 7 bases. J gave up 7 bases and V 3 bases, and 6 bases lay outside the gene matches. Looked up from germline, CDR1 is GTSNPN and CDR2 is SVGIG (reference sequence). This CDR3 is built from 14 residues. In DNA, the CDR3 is TGTGCCTGGAGCCTGGGACAGCTGAATTCACCCCTCCACTTT. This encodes CAWSLGQLNSPLHF.

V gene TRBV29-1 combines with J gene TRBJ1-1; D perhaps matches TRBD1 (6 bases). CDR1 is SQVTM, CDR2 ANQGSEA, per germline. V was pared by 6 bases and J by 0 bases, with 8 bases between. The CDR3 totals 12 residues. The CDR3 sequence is CSVTGMNTEAFF. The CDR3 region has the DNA TGCAGCGTGACAGGCATGAACACTGAAGCTTTCTTT.

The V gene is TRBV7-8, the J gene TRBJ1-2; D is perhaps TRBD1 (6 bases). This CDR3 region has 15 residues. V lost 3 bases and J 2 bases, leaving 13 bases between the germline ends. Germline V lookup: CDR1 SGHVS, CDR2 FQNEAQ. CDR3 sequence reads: CASSLLRGGNYGYTF. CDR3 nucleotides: TGTGCCAGCAGCTTGCTTCGAGGGGGAAACTATGGCTACACCTTC. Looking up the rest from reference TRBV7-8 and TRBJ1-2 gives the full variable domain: GAGVSQSPRYKVAKRGQDVALRCDPISGHVSLFWYQQALGQGPEFLTYFQNEAQLDKSGLPSDRFFAERPEGSVSTLKIQRTQQEDSAVYLCASSLLRGGNYGYTFGSGTRLTVV.

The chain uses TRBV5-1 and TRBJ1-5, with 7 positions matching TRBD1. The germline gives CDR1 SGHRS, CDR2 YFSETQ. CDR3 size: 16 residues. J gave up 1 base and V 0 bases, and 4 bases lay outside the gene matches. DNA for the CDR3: TGCGCCAGCAGCTTGGGGGCAGGGGGAAGCAATCAGCCCCAGCATTTT. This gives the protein CASSLGAGGSNQPQHF.

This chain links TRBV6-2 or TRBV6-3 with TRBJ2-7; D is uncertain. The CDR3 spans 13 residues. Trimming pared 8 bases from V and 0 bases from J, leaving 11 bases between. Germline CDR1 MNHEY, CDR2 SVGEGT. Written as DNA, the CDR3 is TGTGCCAGCCGTTCTATGAGCTCCTACGAGCAGTACGTC. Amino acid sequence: CASRSMSSYEQYV.

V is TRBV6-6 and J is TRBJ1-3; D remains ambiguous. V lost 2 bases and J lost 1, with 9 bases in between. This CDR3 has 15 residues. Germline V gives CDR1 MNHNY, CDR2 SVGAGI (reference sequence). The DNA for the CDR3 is TGTGCCAGCAGTTACGGTGAGAGGTCTGGAAACACCATATATTTT. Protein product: CASSYGERSGNTIYF.

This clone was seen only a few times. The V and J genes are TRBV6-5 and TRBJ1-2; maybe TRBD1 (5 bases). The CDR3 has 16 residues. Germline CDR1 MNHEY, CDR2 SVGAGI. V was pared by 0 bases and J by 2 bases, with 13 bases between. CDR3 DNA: TGTGCCAGCAGTTACTCGAGAACAGGAATCAACTATGGCTACACCTTC. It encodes CASSYSRTGINYGYTF.

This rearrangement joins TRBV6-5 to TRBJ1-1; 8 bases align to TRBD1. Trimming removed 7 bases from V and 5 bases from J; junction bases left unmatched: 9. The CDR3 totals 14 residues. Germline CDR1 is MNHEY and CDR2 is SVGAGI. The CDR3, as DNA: TGTGCCAGCAACCCGGACAGGGATGTTACTGAAGCTTTCTTT. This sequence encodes CASNPDRDVTEAFF.

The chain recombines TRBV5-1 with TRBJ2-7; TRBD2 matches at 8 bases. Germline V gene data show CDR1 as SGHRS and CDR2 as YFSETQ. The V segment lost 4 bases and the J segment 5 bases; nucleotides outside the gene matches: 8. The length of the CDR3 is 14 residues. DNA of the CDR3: TGCGCCAGCAGCCCAGCCGGGACTAGTAACGAGCAGTACGTC. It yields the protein CASSPAGTSNEQYV.

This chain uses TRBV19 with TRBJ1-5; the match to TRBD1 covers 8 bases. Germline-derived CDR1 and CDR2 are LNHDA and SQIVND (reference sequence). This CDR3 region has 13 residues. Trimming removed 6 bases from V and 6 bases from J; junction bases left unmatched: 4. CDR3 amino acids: CASRQDRGQPQHF. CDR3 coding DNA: TGTGCCAGTAGACAAGACAGGGGTCAGCCCCAGCATTTT.

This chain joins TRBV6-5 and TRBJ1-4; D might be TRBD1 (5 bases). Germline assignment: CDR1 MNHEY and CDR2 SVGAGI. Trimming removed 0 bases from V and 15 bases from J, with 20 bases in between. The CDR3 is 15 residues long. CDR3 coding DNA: TGTGCCAGCAGTTACTCGAAAGGGGAATCTTCGGTTGTGTTTTTT. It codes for CASSYSKGESSVVFF.

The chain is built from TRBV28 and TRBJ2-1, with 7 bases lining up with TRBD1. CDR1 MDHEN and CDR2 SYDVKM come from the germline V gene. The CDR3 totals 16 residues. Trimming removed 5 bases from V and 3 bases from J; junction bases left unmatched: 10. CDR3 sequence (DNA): TGTGCCAGCAGTCCTTACAGGGGAGAGGTCTACAATGAGCAGTTCTTC. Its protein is CASSPYRGEVYNEQFF.

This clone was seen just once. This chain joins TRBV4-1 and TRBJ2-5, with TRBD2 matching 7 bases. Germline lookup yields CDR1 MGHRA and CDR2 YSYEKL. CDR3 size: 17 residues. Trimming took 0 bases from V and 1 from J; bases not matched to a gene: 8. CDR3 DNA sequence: TGCGCCAGCAGCCAAGATCCCATACTAGCGATCCAAGAGACCCAGTACTTC. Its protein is CASSQDPILAIQETQYF.

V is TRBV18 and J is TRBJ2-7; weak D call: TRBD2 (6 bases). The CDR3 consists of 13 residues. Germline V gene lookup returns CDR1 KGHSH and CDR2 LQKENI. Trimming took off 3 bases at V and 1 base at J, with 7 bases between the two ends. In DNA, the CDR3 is TGTGCCAGCTCACCTGGAGGGTCCTACGAGCAGTACGTC. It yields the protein CASSPGGSYEQYV.

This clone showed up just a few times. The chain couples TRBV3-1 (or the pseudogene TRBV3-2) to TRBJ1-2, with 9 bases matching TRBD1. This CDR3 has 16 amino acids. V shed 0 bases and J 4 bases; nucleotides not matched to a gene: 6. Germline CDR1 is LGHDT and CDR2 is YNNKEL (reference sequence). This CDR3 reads CASSQETGQGTYGYTF. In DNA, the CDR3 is TGTGCCAGCAGCCAAGAGACCGGACAGGGGACCTATGGCTACACCTTC.

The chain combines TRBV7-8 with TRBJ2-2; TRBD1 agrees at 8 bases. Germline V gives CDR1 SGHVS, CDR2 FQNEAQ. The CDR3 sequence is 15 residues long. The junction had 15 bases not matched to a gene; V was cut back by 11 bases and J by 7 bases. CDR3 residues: CAGSLRTGTGGELFF. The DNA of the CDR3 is TGTGCCGGATCCCTCCGGACAGGGACGGGCGGGGAGCTGTTTTTT.

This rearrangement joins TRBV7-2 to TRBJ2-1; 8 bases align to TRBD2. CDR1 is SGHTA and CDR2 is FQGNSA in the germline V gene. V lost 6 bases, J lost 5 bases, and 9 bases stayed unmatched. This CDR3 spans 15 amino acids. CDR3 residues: CASSIDSGKHNEQFF. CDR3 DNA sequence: TGTGCCAGCAGTATCGATAGCGGGAAGCACAATGAGCAGTTCTTC.

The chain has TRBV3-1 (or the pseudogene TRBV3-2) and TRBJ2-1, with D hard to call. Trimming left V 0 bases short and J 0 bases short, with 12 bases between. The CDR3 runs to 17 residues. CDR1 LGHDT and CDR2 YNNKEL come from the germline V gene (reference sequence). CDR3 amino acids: CASSQDRSPISYNEQFF. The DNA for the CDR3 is TGTGCCAGCAGCCAAGATCGGTCCCCAATCTCCTACAATGAGCAGTTCTTC.

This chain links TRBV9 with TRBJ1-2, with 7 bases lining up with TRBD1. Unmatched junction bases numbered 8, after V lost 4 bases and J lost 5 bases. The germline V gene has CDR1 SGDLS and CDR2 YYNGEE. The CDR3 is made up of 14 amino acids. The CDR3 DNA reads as TGTGCCAGCAGCCCAGTGGGGACAGCGTATGGCTACACCTTC. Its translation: CASSPVGTAYGYTF. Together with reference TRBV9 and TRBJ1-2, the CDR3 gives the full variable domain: DSGVTQTPKHLITATGQRVTLRCSPRSGDLSVYWYQQSLDQGLQFLIQYYNGEERAKGNILERFSAQQFPDLHSELNLSSLELGDSALYFCASSPVGTAYGYTFGSGTRLTVV.

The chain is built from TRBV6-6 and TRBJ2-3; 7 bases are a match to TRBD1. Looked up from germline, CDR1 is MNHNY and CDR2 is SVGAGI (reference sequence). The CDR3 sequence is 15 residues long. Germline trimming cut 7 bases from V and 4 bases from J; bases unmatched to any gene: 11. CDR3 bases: TGTGCCAGCACTGACAGGGTTCGAGATCCAGATACGCAGTATTTT. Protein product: CASTDRVRDPDTQYF.